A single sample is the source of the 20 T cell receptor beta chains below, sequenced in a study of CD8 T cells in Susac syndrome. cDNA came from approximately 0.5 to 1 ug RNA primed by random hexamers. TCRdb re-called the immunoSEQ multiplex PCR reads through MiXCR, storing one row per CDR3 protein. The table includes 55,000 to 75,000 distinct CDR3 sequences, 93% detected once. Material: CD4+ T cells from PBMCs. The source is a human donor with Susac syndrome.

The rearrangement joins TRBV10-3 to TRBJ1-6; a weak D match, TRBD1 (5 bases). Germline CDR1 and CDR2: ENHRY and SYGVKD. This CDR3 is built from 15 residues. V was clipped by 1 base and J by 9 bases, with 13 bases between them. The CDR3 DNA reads TGTGCCATCAGTGAGTACGAGGCAGGGAGTTCACCCCTCCACTTT. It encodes CAISEYEAGSSPLHF.

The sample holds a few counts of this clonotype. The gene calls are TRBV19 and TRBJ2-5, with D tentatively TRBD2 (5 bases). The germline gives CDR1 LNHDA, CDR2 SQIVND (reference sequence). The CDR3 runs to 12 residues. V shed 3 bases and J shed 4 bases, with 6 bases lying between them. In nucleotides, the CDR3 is TGTGCCAGTAGTATCCGGGGAGAGACCCAGTACTTC. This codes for CASSIRGETQYF.

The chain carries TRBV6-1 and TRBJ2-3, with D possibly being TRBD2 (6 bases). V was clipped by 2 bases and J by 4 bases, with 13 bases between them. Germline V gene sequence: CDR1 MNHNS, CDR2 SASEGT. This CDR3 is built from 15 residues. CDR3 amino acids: CASSELGREADTQYF. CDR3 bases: TGTGCCAGCAGTGAATTGGGCAGGGAGGCAGATACGCAGTATTTT.

The CDR3 loop reads CASSSYRGTEAFF. The CDR3 bases are TGTGCCAGCTCATCGTATAGGGGGACTGAAGCTTTCTTT. The gene calls are TRBV14 and TRBJ1-1; D is perhaps TRBD1 (6 bases). The CDR3 runs 13 residues. Trimming left V 8 bases short and J 5 bases short, with 15 bases between. CDR1 and CDR2 (germline): SGHDN, FVKESK.

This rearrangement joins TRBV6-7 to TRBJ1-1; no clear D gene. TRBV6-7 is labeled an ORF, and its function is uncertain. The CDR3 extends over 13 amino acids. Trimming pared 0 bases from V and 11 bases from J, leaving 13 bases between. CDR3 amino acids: CASSYSITTRAFF. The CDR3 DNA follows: TGTGCCAGCAGTTACTCGATCACCACTAGGGCTTTCTTT.

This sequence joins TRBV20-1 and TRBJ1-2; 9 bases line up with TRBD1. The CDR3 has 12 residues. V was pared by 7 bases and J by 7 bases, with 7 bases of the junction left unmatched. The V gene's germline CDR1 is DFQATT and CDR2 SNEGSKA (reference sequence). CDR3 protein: CSETGGFGGYTF. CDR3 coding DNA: TGCAGTGAGACAGGGGGATTTGGTGGCTACACCTTC.

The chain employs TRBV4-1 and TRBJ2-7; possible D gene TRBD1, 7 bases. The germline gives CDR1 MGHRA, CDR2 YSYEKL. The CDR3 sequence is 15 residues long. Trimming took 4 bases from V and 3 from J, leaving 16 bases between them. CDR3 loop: CASSLLGRGVYEQYF. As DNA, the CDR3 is TGCGCCAGCAGCCTCCTTGGCAGGGGGGTCTACGAGCAGTACTTC.

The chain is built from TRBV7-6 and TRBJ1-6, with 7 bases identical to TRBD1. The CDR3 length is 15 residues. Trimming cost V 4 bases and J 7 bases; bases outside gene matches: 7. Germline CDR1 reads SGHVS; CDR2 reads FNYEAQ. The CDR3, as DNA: TGTGCCAGCAGCTCGGGACAGCGAAGAAATTCACCCCTCCACTTT. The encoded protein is CASSSGQRRNSPLHF.

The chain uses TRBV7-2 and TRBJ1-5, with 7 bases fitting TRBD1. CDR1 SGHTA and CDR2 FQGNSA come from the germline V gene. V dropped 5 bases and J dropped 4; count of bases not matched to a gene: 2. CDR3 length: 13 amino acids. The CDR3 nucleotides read TGTGCCAGCAGCGAGGGACAGAATCAGCCCCAGCATTTT. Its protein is CASSEGQNQPQHF. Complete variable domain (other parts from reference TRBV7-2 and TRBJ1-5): GAGVSQSPSNKVTEKGKDVELRCDPISGHTALYWYRQSLGQGLEFLIYFQGNSAPDKSGLPSDRFSAERTGGSVSTLTIQRTQQEDSAVYLCASSEGQNQPQHFGDGTRLSIL.

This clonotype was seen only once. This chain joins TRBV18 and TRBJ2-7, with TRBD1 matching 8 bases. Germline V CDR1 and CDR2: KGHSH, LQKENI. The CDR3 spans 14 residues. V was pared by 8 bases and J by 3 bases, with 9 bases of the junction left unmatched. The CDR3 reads CASDQSGQGYEQYF. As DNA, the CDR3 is TGTGCCAGCGATCAAAGCGGACAGGGCTACGAGCAGTACTTC.

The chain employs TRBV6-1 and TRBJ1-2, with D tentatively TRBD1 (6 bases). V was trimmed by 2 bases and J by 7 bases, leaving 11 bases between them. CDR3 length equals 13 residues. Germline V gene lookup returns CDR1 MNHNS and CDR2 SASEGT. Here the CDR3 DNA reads TGTGCCAGCAGTGAAATGACAGGCCCTGGCTACACCTTC. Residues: CASSEMTGPGYTF.

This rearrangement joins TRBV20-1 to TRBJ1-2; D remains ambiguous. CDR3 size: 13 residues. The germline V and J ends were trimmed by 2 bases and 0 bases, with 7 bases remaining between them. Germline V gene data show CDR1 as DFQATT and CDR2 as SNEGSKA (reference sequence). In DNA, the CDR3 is TGCAGTGCTAGACCCACGACTAACTATGGCTACACCTTC. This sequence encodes CSARPTTNYGYTF.

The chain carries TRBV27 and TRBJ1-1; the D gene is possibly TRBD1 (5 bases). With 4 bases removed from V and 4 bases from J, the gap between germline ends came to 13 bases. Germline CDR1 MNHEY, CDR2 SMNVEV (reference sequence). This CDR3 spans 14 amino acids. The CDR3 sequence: CASSSQGPSTEAFF. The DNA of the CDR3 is TGTGCCAGCAGTTCGCAGGGCCCCAGCACTGAAGCTTTCTTT.

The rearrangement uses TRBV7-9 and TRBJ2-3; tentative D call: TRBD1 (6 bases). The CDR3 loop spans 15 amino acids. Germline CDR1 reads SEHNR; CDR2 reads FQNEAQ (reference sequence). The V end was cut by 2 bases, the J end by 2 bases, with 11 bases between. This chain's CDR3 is CASSLQGLATDTQYF. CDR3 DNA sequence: TGTGCCAGCAGCTTACAGGGGCTCGCCACAGATACGCAGTATTTT.

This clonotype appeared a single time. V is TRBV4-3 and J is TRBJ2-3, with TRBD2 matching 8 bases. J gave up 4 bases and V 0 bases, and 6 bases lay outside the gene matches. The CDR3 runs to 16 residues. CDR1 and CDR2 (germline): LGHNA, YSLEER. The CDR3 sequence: CASSQDGAGAPDTQYF. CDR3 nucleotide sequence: TGCGCCAGCAGCCAAGACGGAGCGGGGGCCCCAGATACGCAGTATTTT.

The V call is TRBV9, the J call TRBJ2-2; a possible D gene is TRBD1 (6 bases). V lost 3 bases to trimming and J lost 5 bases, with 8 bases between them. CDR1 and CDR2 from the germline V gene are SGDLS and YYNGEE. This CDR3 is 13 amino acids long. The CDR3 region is CASSAQGTGELFF. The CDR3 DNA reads TGTGCCAGCAGCGCTCAGGGGACCGGGGAGCTGTTTTTT.

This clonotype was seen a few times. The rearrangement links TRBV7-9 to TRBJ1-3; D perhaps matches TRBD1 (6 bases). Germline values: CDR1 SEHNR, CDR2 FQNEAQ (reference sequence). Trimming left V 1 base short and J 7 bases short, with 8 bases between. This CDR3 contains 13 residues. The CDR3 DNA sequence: TGTGCCAGCAGCTTAGTCCAGGGGAACACCATATATTTT. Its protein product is CASSLVQGNTIYF.

CDR3 in amino acids: CASSLALGGGMNTEAFF. Written as DNA, the CDR3 is TGTGCCAGCAGTCTCGCCCTGGGGGGCGGGATGAACACTGAAGCTTTCTTT. The chain carries TRBV28 and TRBJ1-1, with D perhaps matching TRBD1 (6 bases). V was shortened by 5 bases and J by 0 bases, with 19 bases between the two germline ends. This CDR3 contains 17 residues. CDR1 is MDHEN, CDR2 SYDVKM, per germline.

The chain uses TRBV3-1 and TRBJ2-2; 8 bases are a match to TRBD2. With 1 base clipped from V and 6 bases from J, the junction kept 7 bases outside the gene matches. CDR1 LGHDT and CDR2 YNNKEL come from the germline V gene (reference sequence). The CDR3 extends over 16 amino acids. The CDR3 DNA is TGTGCCAGCAGCCAAGGACTAGCGTCAGTCGCCGGGGAGCTGTTTTTT. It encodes CASSQGLASVAGELFF.

The CDR3: CASSQPVRAWGYGYTF. In nucleotides, the CDR3 is TGTGCCAGCAGCCAACCGGTGCGGGCCTGGGGGTATGGCTACACCTTC. The J gene is TRBJ1-2, the V gene TRBV7-2; tentatively, D is TRBD1 (5 bases). V shed 5 bases and J shed 5 bases, with 21 bases lying between them. The CDR3 is 16 residues long. The germline gives CDR1 SGHTA, CDR2 FQGNSA.